A single sample is the source of the 30 T cell receptor beta chains below, sequenced in a study of cytomegalovirus exposure and HLA in healthy donors. The PCR made use of 60 Vbeta and 13 Jbeta primers. Data came from immunoSEQ multiplex PCR; TCRdb stores just in-frame clones and leaves some out. The sample has over 95,000 clones, over 60% seen once. The material sequenced was PBMCs. These receptors were collected from a man in his forties in good health and CMV-seropositive.

The chain has TRBV14 and TRBJ2-5; D gene unclear. The V end lost 5 bases, the J end lost 5 bases, and 6 bases lay between the germline ends. Germline assignment: CDR1 SGHDN and CDR2 FVKESK. The CDR3 is 11 residues long. CDR3 DNA: TGTGCCAGCAGCGACATGGAGACCCAGTACTTC. Its translation is CASSDMETQYF.

V usage is TRBV21-1 and J usage is TRBJ1-1. TRBV21-1 is a pseudogene locus. The CDR3 is made up of 13 amino acids. In DNA form, the CDR3 reads TGTGCCAGCAGCAAAGCAACCGGGACTGAAGCTTTCTTT. Residues: CASSKATGTEAFF.

This sequence joins TRBV19 and TRBJ2-5, with TRBD1 identical over 8 bases. CDR1 is LNHDA and CDR2 is SQIVND in the germline V gene (reference sequence). Trimming took 7 bases from V and 5 from J; bases not matched to a gene: 6. This CDR3 region has 13 residues. The CDR3 spells CASTTRGRETQYF. The CDR3 bases are TGTGCCAGTACCACCAGGGGGCGGGAGACCCAGTACTTC.

The genes are TRBV11-2 and TRBJ2-3; weak D call: TRBD1 (5 bases). The germline V gene has CDR1 SGHAT and CDR2 FQNNGV. The CDR3 has 15 amino acids. V was clipped by 2 bases and J by 2 bases, with 11 bases between them. In nucleotides, the CDR3 is TGTGCCAGCAGCTTAAGGGGCCAGAACACAGATACGCAGTATTTT. This gives the protein CASSLRGQNTDTQYF. The full variable domain, completed using reference TRBV11-2 and TRBJ2-3, is EAGVAQSPRYKIIEKRQSVAFWCNPISGHATLYWYQQILGQGPKLLIQFQNNGVVDDSQLPKDRFSAERLKGVDSTLKIQPAKLEDSAVYLCASSLRGQNTDTQYFGPGTRLTVL.

The chain links TRBV5-1 to TRBJ1-4, with no clear D. The CDR3 contains 16 residues. Germline loops: CDR1 SGHRS, CDR2 YFSETQ. V was pared by 0 bases and J by 4 bases, with 13 bases between. The CDR3 sequence: CASSLDPSVRNEKLFF. The CDR3 bases are TGCGCCAGCAGCTTGGACCCAAGCGTCCGTAATGAAAAACTGTTTTTT.

In its sample, this clone was seen a few times. The chain links TRBV18 to TRBJ2-7; tentative D call: TRBD1 (6 bases). Germline V gives CDR1 KGHSH, CDR2 LQKENI. The CDR3 totals 16 residues. The ends were cut back, 2 bases at V and 3 bases at J, with 17 bases in the middle. CDR3: CASSPTAGEGGYEQYF. DNA for the CDR3: TGTGCCAGCTCACCAACTGCCGGGGAAGGGGGCTACGAGCAGTACTTC.

This clone has only a few counts. The genes are TRBV4-1 and TRBJ2-7; 8 bases line up with TRBD2. Trimming at V came to 4 bases and at J to 2 bases, leaving 7 bases not matched to a gene. The CDR3 is 15 amino acids. Looked up from germline, CDR1 is MGHRA and CDR2 is YSYEKL. CDR3 DNA: TGCGCCAGCAGCCCCTCTAGCGGGCCCACCTACGAGCAGTACTTC. It is translated as CASSPSSGPTYEQYF.

The chain joins TRBV19 to TRBJ2-5; 11 bases are shared with TRBD2. V shed 6 bases and J 1 base; nucleotides not matched to a gene: 10. CDR1 LNHDA and CDR2 SQIVND come from the germline V gene (reference sequence). The CDR3 contains 17 residues. In nucleotides, the CDR3 is TGTGCCAGTAGCCCGCGGTCTCTAGCGGGGGGCCAAGAGACCCAGTACTTC. This translates into CASSPRSLAGGQETQYF.

V usage is TRBV4-3 and J usage is TRBJ2-5; D is undetermined. V shed 0 bases and J shed 6 bases, with 8 bases lying between them. CDR1 and CDR2 from the germline V gene are LGHNA and YSLEER. This CDR3 spans 13 amino acids. The CDR3 spells CASSQEGGQTQYF. DNA of the CDR3: TGCGCCAGCAGCCAAGAAGGTGGGCAGACCCAGTACTTC.

This clone has more than one count but fewer than ten. The gene calls are TRBV6-6 and TRBJ2-7, with TRBD1 identical over 10 bases. With 4 bases clipped from V and 2 bases from J, the junction kept 8 bases outside the gene matches. Looked up from germline, CDR1 is MNHNY and CDR2 is SVGAGI (reference sequence). The CDR3 spans 16 residues. The CDR3 DNA reads as TGTGCCAGCAGTTTGGTGGGAGGACAGGGGGCCTACGAGCAGTACTTC. Its protein is CASSLVGGQGAYEQYF.

This clone was seen a handful of times. The sample carries other DNA sequences with the same CDR3. The V gene is TRBV27, the J gene TRBJ1-2; D perhaps matches TRBD1 (6 bases). This CDR3 region has 17 residues. V gave up 0 bases and J gave up 5 bases, with 19 bases separating them. Germline loops: CDR1 MNHEY, CDR2 SMNVEV (reference sequence). The CDR3: CASSLSTPGGGRYGYTF. The CDR3, as DNA: TGTGCCAGCAGTTTATCGACCCCGGGGGGCGGACGGTATGGCTACACCTTC.

The rearrangement joins TRBV5-6 to TRBJ1-4; 10 bases are a match to TRBD1. V was clipped by 4 bases and J by 7 bases; unmatched bases: 4. CDR1 and CDR2 from the germline V gene are SGHDT and YYEEEE. The CDR3 runs 14 residues. The CDR3 reads CASSRTGGPEKLFF. The CDR3, as DNA: TGTGCCAGCAGCAGGACAGGGGGGCCTGAAAAACTGTTTTTT. The whole variable domain, remainder taken from reference TRBV5-6 and TRBJ1-4, is DAGVTQSPTHLIKTRGQQVTLRCSPKSGHDTVSWYQQALGQGPQFIFQYYEEEERQRGNFPDRFSGHQFPNYSSELNVNALLLGDSALYLCASSRTGGPEKLFFGSGTQLSVL.

In its sample, this clone was seen a few times. The rearrangement joins TRBV7-4 to TRBJ2-2; D remains ambiguous. Trimming shortened V by 8 bases and J by 1 base, and 8 bases separated the two germline ends. Germline-derived CDR1 and CDR2 are SGHVT and SQSDAQ. The CDR3 loop spans 13 amino acids. The CDR3 loop is CASYGWNTGELFF. The CDR3 region has the DNA TGTGCCAGCTACGGGTGGAACACCGGGGAGCTGTTTTTT.

The chain uses TRBV6-6 and TRBJ2-7; no firm D call. The CDR3 has 11 amino acids. The germline CDR1 and CDR2 sequences are MNHNY and SVGAGI (reference sequence). V lost 4 bases to trimming and J lost 5 bases, with 6 bases between them. For the CDR3, the DNA is TGTGCCAGCAGTTCTCTCCACGAGCAGTACTTC. Its protein is CASSSLHEQYF.

CDR3 in amino acids: CASSSQGSQPQHF. The CDR3, as DNA: TGTGCCAGCAGTTCTCAGGGGAGTCAGCCCCAGCATTTT. The gene calls are TRBV6-5 and TRBJ1-5; weak D call: TRBD1 (6 bases). Germline lookup yields CDR1 MNHEY and CDR2 SVGAGI. V lost 4 bases to trimming and J lost 6 bases, with 10 bases between them. The CDR3 has 13 amino acids.

The chain carries TRBV4-2 and TRBJ1-2; 7 nucleotides agree with TRBD1. V was clipped by 2 bases and J by 7 bases; unmatched bases: 13. CDR3 length: 16 amino acids. Germline V lookup: CDR1 LGHNA, CDR2 YNFKEQ. CDR3 nucleotides: TGTGCCAGCAGCCAATCAGGGACAGCCCTCTTGGGTGGCTACACCTTC. Protein: CASSQSGTALLGGYTF.

The chain's CDR3 is CASSFSPASGNTIYF. The CDR3 DNA reads as TGTGCCAGCAGTTTTAGTCCTGCCTCTGGAAACACCATATATTTT. The chain joins TRBV6-6 to TRBJ1-3; D uncertain. The CDR3 runs to 15 residues. The V gene's germline CDR1 is MNHNY and CDR2 SVGAGI (reference sequence). Between the trimmed V and J ends, which lost 4 bases and 0 bases, there was a span of 10 bases.

The chain recombines TRBV7-2 with TRBJ2-3; 15 bases match TRBD2. The CDR3 is 18 residues long. Germline CDR1 and CDR2: SGHTA and FQGNSA. Trimming at V came to 5 bases and at J to 4 bases, leaving 10 bases not matched to a gene. The CDR3 nucleotides are TGTGCCAGCAGCCGACATAGGACTAGCGGGGGGGCATCAGATACGCAGTATTTT. It encodes CASSRHRTSGGASDTQYF. The full variable domain, its missing parts supplied by reference TRBV7-2 and TRBJ2-3, is GAGVSQSPSNKVTEKGKDVELRCDPISGHTALYWYRQSLGQGLEFLIYFQGNSAPDKSGLPSDRFSAERTGGSVSTLTIQRTQQEDSAVYLCASSRHRTSGGASDTQYFGPGTRLTVL.

Of note for this clone: At one boundary the junction diverges from the germline segment, which might be a read error. The V and J genes are TRBV11-1 and TRBJ2-6, with a tentative D call TRBD1 (5 bases). CDR3 length: 16 amino acids. Germline loops: CDR1 SGHAT, CDR2 FQDESV (reference sequence). In DNA form, the CDR3 reads TGTGCCAGCAGCCCACAATTAGGCTCTGGGGCCAACGGCCTGACTTTC. As protein: CASSPQLGSGANGLTF.

The V gene is TRBV5-1, the J gene TRBJ2-5; 8 positions match TRBD1. Germline CDR1 reads SGHRS; CDR2 reads YFSETQ. J was trimmed by 10 bases and V by 0 bases; bases with no gene match: 11. This CDR3 is built from 15 residues. CDR3 DNA sequence: TGCGCCAGCAGCTTGGGGGGACAGGCAACCCTACTCCAGTACTTC. It translates to CASSLGGQATLLQYF.

CDR3 DNA sequence: TGTGCCAGCAGCGGATCGGGACAGGCGTACAATGAGCAGTTCTTC. This gives the protein CASSGSGQAYNEQFF. J is TRBJ2-1 and V is TRBV6-5; 8 nucleotides align to TRBD1. The CDR3 length is 15 residues. The V and J ends lost 6 bases and 4 bases, in that order; junction bases with no gene match: 8. Germline loops: CDR1 MNHEY, CDR2 SVGAGI.

The J gene is TRBJ1-5, the V gene TRBV10-3; a weak D match, TRBD1 (6 bases). CDR1 is ENHRY, CDR2 SYGVKD, per germline. The CDR3 contains 14 residues. V lost 2 bases and J lost 3, with 8 bases in between. CDR3 in amino acids: CAISEGQSNQPQHF. In DNA form, the CDR3 reads TGTGCCATCAGTGAGGGACAGTCCAATCAGCCCCAGCATTTT.

The genes are TRBV15 and TRBJ2-1; TRBD1 might be the D (5 bases). Trimming pared 3 bases from V and 4 bases from J, leaving 16 bases between. The CDR3 has 16 amino acids. Germline V CDR1 and CDR2: LNHNV, YYDKDF (reference sequence). CDR3 bases: TGTGCCACCAGCAGGGATAACAGGTCCCCTTACAATGAGCAGTTCTTC. It translates to CATSRDNRSPYNEQFF.

The chain carries TRBV19 and TRBJ2-1; maybe TRBD1 (5 bases). Deletions cut 4 bases from V and 5 bases from J, with 9 bases between. From germline, CDR1 is LNHDA and CDR2 SQIVND (reference sequence). This CDR3 is 13 amino acids long. The CDR3 DNA sequence: TGTGCCAGTAGTAGGGGCAGAGACAATGAGCAGTTCTTC. Encoded protein: CASSRGRDNEQFF.

The rearrangement links TRBV7-9 to TRBJ1-1, with D possibly being TRBD1 (6 bases). Germline CDR1 SEHNR, CDR2 FQNEAQ (reference sequence). CDR3 length equals 16 residues. V lost 4 bases and J lost 2, with 17 bases in between. For the CDR3, the DNA is TGTGCCAGCAGCTCCTCTCGGACAGTTCTTAACACTGAAGCTTTCTTT. It translates to CASSSSRTVLNTEAFF.

This clone was recorded once. The CDR3 DNA reads TGTGCCAGCAGACCCCAAGCGGGGTTTTCTTACAATGAGCAGTTCTTC. This gives the protein CASRPQAGFSYNEQFF. The chain is built from TRBV28 and TRBJ2-1, with 7 bases aligning to TRBD2. In germline, CDR1 is MDHEN, CDR2 SYDVKM. This CDR3 spans 16 amino acids. Losses at the gene ends were 6 bases for V and 4 bases for J; bases not matched to a gene: 12.

J is TRBJ1-1 and V is TRBV5-4; TRBD1 aligns across 7 bases. The germline CDR1 and CDR2 sequences are SGHNT and YYREEE (reference sequence). This CDR3 region has 14 residues. V lost 7 bases to trimming and J lost 3 bases; unmatched junction nucleotides: 9. CDR3 region: CASSQTGRDTEAFF. DNA for the CDR3: TGTGCCAGCTCCCAGACAGGGCGGGACACTGAAGCTTTCTTT.

The genes are TRBV6-5 and TRBJ1-2; no reliable D call. V lost 6 bases, J lost 2 bases, and 10 bases lay in between. CDR1 is MNHEY, CDR2 SVGAGI, per germline. The CDR3 is 13 amino acids. The CDR3 DNA reads as TGTGCCAGCAGCCGAACGCGAAACTATGGCTACACCTTC. It translates to CASSRTRNYGYTF.

The J gene is TRBJ2-2, the V gene TRBV6-4; 7 bases align to TRBD1. The CDR3 is made up of 18 amino acids. Trimming removed 5 bases from V and 4 bases from J; junction bases left unmatched: 16. Germline CDR1 is MRHNA and CDR2 is SNTAGT. CDR3 DNA: TGTGCCAGCAGTACTACAGGGGCGTTGGGGTTTAGCACCGGGGAGCTGTTTTTT. Its translation: CASSTTGALGFSTGELFF.

CDR3 sequence reads: CASSLFAGAGRANNEQFF. CDR3 coding DNA: TGTGCCAGCAGCTTATTCGCCGGGGCGGGGAGGGCCAACAATGAGCAGTTCTTC. The chain employs TRBV7-3 and TRBJ2-1; TRBD2 matches 7 bases. The CDR3 is 18 residues long. Germline lookup yields CDR1 SGHTA and CDR2 FQGTGA. V was pared by 2 bases and J by 5 bases, with 15 bases of the junction left unmatched.